This T cell receptor beta chain was documented in a study of metastatic and nonmetastatic thyroid tumors. This clone was recorded many times. From the PCR reads, TCRdb re-called clones with MiXCR. The repertoire holds roughly 20,000 clones, with roughly a quarter as singletons. Patients were all untreated before their thyroid surgery. The CDR3 totals 15 residues. Per the germline V gene, CDR1 is MNHNS and CDR2 is SASEGT. V was clipped by 6 bases and J by 3 bases; unmatched bases: 4. The rearrangement uses TRBV6-1 and TRBJ2-2; 10 bases map to TRBD1. This receptor was obtained from a female donor with papillary thyroid cancer or a benign thyroid nodule (not recorded which). Some clones in this sample may be carry-over from other donors' samples. Sequencing used blood. The chain's CDR3 is CASSYGQGDTGELFF. CDR3 nucleotide sequence: TGTGCCAGCAGCTACGGACAGGGGGACACCGGGGAGCTGTTTTTT.